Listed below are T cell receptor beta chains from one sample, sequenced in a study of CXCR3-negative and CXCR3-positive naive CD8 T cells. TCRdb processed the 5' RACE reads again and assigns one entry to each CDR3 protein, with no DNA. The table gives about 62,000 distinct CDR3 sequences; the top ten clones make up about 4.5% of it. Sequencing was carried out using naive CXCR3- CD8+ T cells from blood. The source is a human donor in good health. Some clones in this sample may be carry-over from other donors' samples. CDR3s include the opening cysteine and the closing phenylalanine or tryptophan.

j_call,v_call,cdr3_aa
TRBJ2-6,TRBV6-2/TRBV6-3,CASSYSPGANVLTF
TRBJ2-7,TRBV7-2,CASRSSYEQYF
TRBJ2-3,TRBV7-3,CASSLGTSTDTQYF
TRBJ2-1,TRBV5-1,CASSLLGGDNEQSF
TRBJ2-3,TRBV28,CASSTIRDTSTDTQYF
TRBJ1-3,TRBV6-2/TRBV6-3,CASSSTRHGNTIYF
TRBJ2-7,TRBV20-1,CIARDLASGESYEQYF
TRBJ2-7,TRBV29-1,CSVEIWGEQYF
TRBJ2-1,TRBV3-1,CASSRDSDEQFF
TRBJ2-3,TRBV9,CASSVGGGLTDTQYF
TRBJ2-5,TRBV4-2,CAGSQEPGTGSETQYF
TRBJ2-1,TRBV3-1,CASSSPRGSNEQFF
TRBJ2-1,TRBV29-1,CSVEFPVSSLLYNEQFF
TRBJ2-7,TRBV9,CASSQEDDTRINF
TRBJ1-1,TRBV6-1,CASSDPSSDRPFIMNTEAFF
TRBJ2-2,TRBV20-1,CSANDRANTGELFF
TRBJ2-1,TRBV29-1,CSVEVPSSYNEQFF
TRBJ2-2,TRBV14,CASSQGDRNTGELFF
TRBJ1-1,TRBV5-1,CASSPHGGGTEAFF
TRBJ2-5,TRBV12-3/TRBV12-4,CASSFGGGQYF
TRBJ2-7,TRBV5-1,CASSLTTSGINSYEQYF
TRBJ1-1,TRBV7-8,CANSLVAGGVGNTEAFF
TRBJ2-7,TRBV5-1,CASTPDSSYEQYF
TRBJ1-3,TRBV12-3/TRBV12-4,CASSPGGTSGNTIYF
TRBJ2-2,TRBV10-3,CAIREDRDRSANTGELFF
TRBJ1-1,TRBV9,CASSASWGMNTEAFF
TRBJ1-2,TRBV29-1,CSVRGQGAYGYTF
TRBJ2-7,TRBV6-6,CASSWSRDSPYEQYF
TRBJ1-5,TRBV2,CASRTWGGDVQPQHF
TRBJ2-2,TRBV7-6,CASSFRAQGSPGELFF
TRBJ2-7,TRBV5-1,CASSSRQGQYEQYF
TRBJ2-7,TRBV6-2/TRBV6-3,CASSYHLAGGFTYEQYF